These 21 T cell receptor beta chains were sequenced from one sample in a study of tissue T cells after allogeneic stem cell transplantation. Time point noted: mouse harvest day 14 after allogeneic transplant. The graft held 10^6 splenic CD5+ T cells and 10^7 T-cell-depleted bone marrow cells. Clones were sequenced by immunoSEQ multiplex PCR, and TCRdb holds only the in-frame ones, with some missing. There are around 6,000 clones in the sample; 40% to 60% occur only once, and approximately 39% lies in the top ten. The sample comprised gut tissue. All receptors come from a female BALB/c mouse given C57BL/6 T cells with graft-versus-host disease after an allogeneic hematopoietic cell transplant.

For this clone: The germline and genes are mouse ones. The CDR3 protein is CASSPRQGSSDYTF. Incomplete CDR3 DNA: TGTGCCAGCAGCCCTCGACAGGGAAGCTCCGACTACACC. This chain links TRBV26 with TRBJ1-2, with TRBD1 matching 7 bases. The CDR3 is cut off 1 residue early in the read; its end comes from the germline J gene. The V segment lost 6 bases and the J segment 4 bases; nucleotides outside the gene matches: 8. This CDR3 has 14 amino acids. Per germline, CDR1 KGHPV and CDR2 FQNQEV (reference sequence).

This clone qualifies as large. The gene names given are mouse names. The observed sequence ends 1 residue before the CDR3 terminus, with the missing tail filled in from the germline J gene. This chain connects TRBV5 to TRBJ1-5, with a tentative D call TRBD1 (5 bases). Per germline, CDR1 LGHNA and CDR2 YNLKQL (reference sequence). Trimming left V 1 base short and J 3 bases short, with 10 bases between. The CDR3 totals 15 residues. This CDR3 reads CASSQAGQVNQAPLF. The sequenced part of the CDR3 DNA is TGTGCCAGCAGCCAAGCCGGACAAGTCAACCAGGCTCCGCTT.

On this clone: Mouse gene names apply. Coverage ceases 1 residue before the CDR3 finishes, and the germline J gene fills in the end. The chain employs TRBV16 and TRBJ2-5; no firm D call. This CDR3 comprises 14 residues. Germline loops: CDR1 SGHSA, CDR2 FRNQAP. Trimming cost V 0 bases and J 0 bases, with 4 bases left between them. CDR3 loop: CASSLDNNQDTQYF. Incomplete CDR3 DNA: TGTGCAAGCAGCTTAGATAATAACCAAGACACCCAGTAC.

This clone rates as medium-sized. Genes and germline are mouse. The CDR3 goes on 1 residue after the read ends, and that part is filled in from the germline J gene. V is TRBV1 and J is TRBJ1-4, with 9 bases aligning to TRBD1. CDR1 is NSQYPW, CDR2 LRSPGD, per germline (reference sequence). V was pared by 3 bases and J by 3 bases, with 5 bases of the junction left unmatched. The CDR3 covers 16 residues. The CDR3 bases that were read are TGCACCTGCAGTGCTCTCGGGACAGGGCCCAACGAAAGATTATTT. This encodes CTCSALGTGPNERLF. The whole CDR3 protein reads CTCSALGTGPNERLFF.

This clone is medium-sized by share. Here the gene names and germline are mouse. The CDR3 extends 1 residue past the end of the read, so its final part is completed from the germline J gene. The chain uses TRBV16 and TRBJ2-7; 8 bases align to TRBD1. The CDR3 is 12 residues long. After removal of 4 bases from V and 7 bases from J, the junction contained 3 bases not matched to a gene. Per the germline V gene, CDR1 is SGHSA and CDR2 is FRNQAP. CDR3 DNA (partial): TGTGCAAGCAGCTATGACAGGGGCGAACAGTAC. As protein: CASSYDRGEQY. The CDR3, in full, reads CASSYDRGEQYF.

By sample share, this clone is medium-sized. Gene names follow the mouse nomenclature. The CDR3 end lies 1 residue beyond the end of the read and is filled in from the germline J gene. This sequence joins TRBV16 and TRBJ1-4; D not certain. The CDR3 runs to 14 residues. Germline V gene lookup returns CDR1 SGHSA and CDR2 FRNQAP. V was trimmed by 0 bases and J by 0 bases, leaving 2 bases between them. Incomplete CDR3 DNA: TGTGCAAGCAGCTTAGAACTTTCCAACGAAAGATTATTT. It codes for CASSLELSNERLF. The whole CDR3 region reads CASSLELSNERLFF. Drawing the rest from reference TRBV16 and TRBJ1-4, the complete variable domain is NAGVIQTPRHKVTGKGQEATLWCEPISGHSAVFWYRQTIVQGLEFLTYFRNQAPIDDSGMPKERFSAQMPNQSHSTLKIQSTQPQDSAVYLCASSLELSNERLFFGHGTKLSVL.

To note about this clone: Mouse names are used for the genes. The read ends 1 residue before the CDR3 terminus; that terminus is restored from the germline J gene. This sequence joins TRBV26 and TRBJ1-3; a possible D gene is TRBD1 (5 bases). The germline CDR1 and CDR2 sequences are KGHPV and FQNQEV (reference sequence). The CDR3 covers 15 residues. Trimming pared 2 bases from V and 0 bases from J, leaving 8 bases between. The sequenced CDR3 bases are TGTGCCAGCAGTCTGGACAGTCTTTCTGGAAATACGCTCTAT. It is translated as CASSLDSLSGNTLY. From start to end, the CDR3 is CASSLDSLSGNTLYF.

Worth noting for this clone: Mouse germline and gene names are used. Sequencing ends 1 residue short of the CDR3 end; the germline J gene provides the rest. This chain joins TRBV12-2 and TRBJ2-4, with D unclear. There are 13 residues in the CDR3. Germline-derived CDR1 and CDR2 are SGHLS and HYDKME. V lost 3 bases, J lost 0 bases, and 6 bases lay in between. The CDR3: CASSKSSQNTLYF. CDR3 DNA, as far as it was read: TGTGCCAGCTCTAAATCTAGTCAAAACACCTTGTAC.

In regard to this clone: Germline and genes: mouse. The DNA ends 1 residue before the CDR3 does, and the rest of the CDR3 is filled in from the germline J gene. The J gene is TRBJ2-4, the V gene TRBV12-1, with D possibly matching TRBD2 (6 bases). CDR1 is SGHSN and CDR2 is HYEKVE in the germline V gene. Trimming shortened V by 2 bases and J by 1 base, and 6 bases separated the two germline ends. This CDR3 region has 13 residues. CDR3 bases read: TGTGCCAGCTCTCGGGGGGGTCAAAACACCTTGTAC. Protein: CASSRGGQNTLY. The whole CDR3 reads CASSRGGQNTLYF.

A word on this clone: Gene labels here are mouse ones. The CDR3 end falls 1 residue outside the read, so it is completed with the germline J gene. The rearrangement uses TRBV13-1 and TRBJ1-3; D remains ambiguous. The CDR3 is 14 amino acids. The ends were cut back, 1 base at V and 0 bases at J, with 5 bases in the middle. Germline V gives CDR1 NSHNY, CDR2 SYGAGN. The CDR3 bases that were read are TGTGCCAGCAGTGATTCAAATTCTGGAAATACGCTCTAT. Protein: CASSDSNSGNTLY. The full CDR3 is CASSDSNSGNTLYF.

Concerning this clone: Gene names follow the mouse nomenclature. The observed sequence ends 1 residue before the CDR3 terminus, with the missing tail filled in from the germline J gene. The chain links TRBV12-2 to TRBJ2-3, with 10 bases matching TRBD1. Germline assignment: CDR1 SGHLS and CDR2 HYDKME. Trimming at V came to 2 bases and at J to 10 bases, leaving 2 bases not matched to a gene. CDR3 length: 12 amino acids. CDR3 bases read: TGTGCCAGCTCTCACGGGACAGGGGCGCTGTAT. Amino acid sequence: CASSHGTGALY. The full CDR3 reads CASSHGTGALYF.

This clone was detected once. Gene names refer to mouse genes. With the read ending 1 residue before the CDR3 end, the germline J gene is used to fill in that end. This chain connects TRBV12-1 to TRBJ2-5, with D perhaps matching TRBD1 (7 bases). The CDR3 extends over 13 amino acids. In germline, CDR1 is SGHSN, CDR2 HYEKVE. V was cut by 0 bases and J by 7 bases, with 10 bases left in between. CDR3 DNA (partial): TGTGCCAGCTCTCTCAGGGGGCGAAACACCCAGTAC. Its protein is CASSLRGRNTQY. The full CDR3 protein is CASSLRGRNTQYF.

A note on this clone: One end of the junction is discordant with germline, which a read error may explain. Gene labels here are mouse ones. The read ends 1 residue before the CDR3 terminus; that terminus is restored from the germline J gene. The V and J genes are TRBV13-3 and TRBJ2-7, with D possibly matching TRBD1 (5 bases). Looked up from germline, CDR1 is NNHDY and CDR2 is SYVADS. CDR3 length equals 12 residues. The CDR3 bases that were read are TGTGCCAGCGGTGAGACAGATTATGAACAGTAC. Encoded protein: CASGETDYEQY. The CDR3 as a whole reads CASGETDYEQYF.

On this clone itself: The germline and genes are mouse ones. The read finishes 1 residue shy of the CDR3 end, and the germline J gene is used to complete it. V and J are TRBV2 and TRBJ1-2; no definite D call. V lost 0 bases to trimming and J lost 0 bases, with 5 bases between them. This CDR3 is built from 14 residues. Germline assignment: CDR1 LGHNA and CDR2 YSYQKL. Partial CDR3 DNA: TGTGCCAGCAGCCAAGATCCAACAAACTCCGACTACACC. Encoded protein: CASSQDPTNSDYT. The full CDR3 sequence reads CASSQDPTNSDYTF.

A few counts support this clone. Gene names refer to mouse genes. With the read ending 1 residue before the CDR3 end, the germline J gene is used to fill in that end. The chain recombines TRBV13-1 with TRBJ1-4; 9 nucleotides line up with TRBD1. This CDR3 has 14 residues. Per germline, CDR1 NSHNY and CDR2 SYGAGN. V was clipped by 5 bases and J by 6 bases; unmatched bases: 5. CDR3 DNA, as far as it was read: TGTGCCAGCAGGCGGGACAGGGAGCACGAAAGATTATTT. This gives the protein CASRRDREHERLF. The full CDR3 protein is CASRRDREHERLFF. Full variable domain (missing parts from reference TRBV13-1 and TRBJ1-4): EAAVTQSPRNKVTVTGGNVTLSCRQTNSHNYMYWYRQDTGHGLRLIHYSYGAGNLRIGDVPDGYKATRTTQEDFFLLLELASPSQTSLYFCASRRDREHERLFFGHGTKLSVL.

As concerns this clone: The genes are named according to mouse. The missing CDR3 end, 1 residue past where the read stops, is filled in from the germline J gene. J is TRBJ2-2 and V is TRBV13-2; D is ambiguous. V lost 5 bases, J lost 0 bases, and 5 bases lay in between. The CDR3 length is 13 residues. In germline, CDR1 is NNHNN, CDR2 SYGAGS (reference sequence). CDR3 bases read: TGTGCCAGCGGACATGCAAACACCGGGCAGCTCTAC. As protein: CASGHANTGQLY. The complete CDR3 protein is CASGHANTGQLYF.

On this clone itself: The genes and germline here are from mouse. The observed sequence ends 1 residue before the CDR3 terminus, with the missing tail filled in from the germline J gene. Different DNA sequences within this sample yield the same CDR3. The chain employs TRBV26 and TRBJ1-2, with no clear D. This CDR3 has 13 amino acids. Trimming removed 4 bases from V and 0 bases from J, with 6 bases in between. Germline-derived CDR1 and CDR2 are KGHPV and FQNQEV (reference sequence). CDR3 DNA (partial): TGTGCCAGCAGTCGACAAGCAAACTCCGACTACACC. The encoded protein is CASSRQANSDYT. Given in full, the CDR3 is CASSRQANSDYTF. Combining the CDR3 with reference TRBV26 and TRBJ1-2 gives the whole variable domain NSKVIQTPRYLVKGQGQKAKMRCIPEKGHPVVFWYQQNKNNEFKFLINFQNQEVLQQIDMTEKRFSAECPSNSPCSLEIQSSEAGDSALYLCASSRQANSDYTFGSGTRLLVI.

Turning to this clone: Gene names refer to mouse genes. The read ends 1 residue before the CDR3 terminus; that terminus is restored from the germline J gene. The V call is TRBV26, the J call TRBJ2-7; D unresolved. The CDR3 is 11 amino acids. Trimming shortened V by 2 bases and J by 6 bases, and 5 bases separated the two germline ends. Germline V gives CDR1 KGHPV, CDR2 FQNQEV (reference sequence). The CDR3 DNA, read in part, is TGTGCCAGCAGTCTGCGGGTTGAACAGTAC. It specifies CASSLRVEQY. The whole CDR3 protein is CASSLRVEQYF.

This clone was detected once. Here the gene names and germline are mouse. The CDR3 end is not reached by the read, which stops 1 residue before it; the germline J gene fills it in. The chain is built from TRBV3 and TRBJ2-3; D might be TRBD2 (5 bases). Trimming left V 5 bases short and J 3 bases short, with 9 bases between. The germline V gene has CDR1 SNHLY and CDR2 FYNGKV (reference sequence). The CDR3 is 13 residues long. The DNA read from the CDR3 is TGTGCCAGCAGCGCCCGACTGGCAGAAACGCTGTAT. This codes for CASSARLAETLY. The full-length CDR3 reads as CASSARLAETLYF.

Concerning this clone itself: Mouse germline and gene names are used. The sequenced fragment ends 1 residue before the CDR3 boundary, so the rest is inferred from the germline J gene. The V call is TRBV13-2, the J call TRBJ2-3; D gene ambiguous. V was pared by 1 base and J by 0 bases, with 6 bases between. The germline CDR1 and CDR2 sequences are NNHNN and SYGAGS (reference sequence). The CDR3 is made up of 14 amino acids. CDR3 DNA, as far as it was read: TGTGCCAGCGGTGATAACATTAGTGCAGAAACGCTGTAT. It specifies CASGDNISAETLY. The full CDR3 reads CASGDNISAETLYF.

Of note for this clone: Gene names and germline match the mouse. The read stops 1 residue short of the end of the CDR3; the missing end is completed from the germline J gene. V gene TRBV12-1 combines with J gene TRBJ2-3; D is ambiguous. Trimming took 4 bases from V and 3 from J, leaving 7 bases between them. Germline CDR1 SGHSN, CDR2 HYEKVE. This CDR3 is 12 amino acids long. The CDR3 sequence is CASSPAAETLYF. Partial CDR3 DNA: TGTGCCAGCTCCCCAGCCGCAGAAACGCTGTAT.